The clone carrying this T cell receptor (beta chain) showed up just once. This sample stems from a study of blood T cell repertoires in COVID-19. V lost 6 bases to trimming and J lost 0 bases, with 12 bases between them. This CDR3 has 15 amino acids. Per germline, CDR1 MGHDK and CDR2 SYGVNS. Sequenced by immunoSEQ multiplex PCR; TCRdb stores in-frame clones only, minus some. Among under 100,000 clones listed, 70% to 85% were seen once. V gene TRBV25-1 combines with J gene TRBJ1-5; possible D gene TRBD1, 5 bases. The clonotype originates from a woman of 80 years or more with COVID-19, enrolled during active disease. The source material was peripheral blood. In DNA form, the CDR3 reads TGTGCCAGCAGCCCGGGGGGGACTAGCAATCAGCCCCAGCATTTT. Its protein is CASSPGGTSNQPQHF.